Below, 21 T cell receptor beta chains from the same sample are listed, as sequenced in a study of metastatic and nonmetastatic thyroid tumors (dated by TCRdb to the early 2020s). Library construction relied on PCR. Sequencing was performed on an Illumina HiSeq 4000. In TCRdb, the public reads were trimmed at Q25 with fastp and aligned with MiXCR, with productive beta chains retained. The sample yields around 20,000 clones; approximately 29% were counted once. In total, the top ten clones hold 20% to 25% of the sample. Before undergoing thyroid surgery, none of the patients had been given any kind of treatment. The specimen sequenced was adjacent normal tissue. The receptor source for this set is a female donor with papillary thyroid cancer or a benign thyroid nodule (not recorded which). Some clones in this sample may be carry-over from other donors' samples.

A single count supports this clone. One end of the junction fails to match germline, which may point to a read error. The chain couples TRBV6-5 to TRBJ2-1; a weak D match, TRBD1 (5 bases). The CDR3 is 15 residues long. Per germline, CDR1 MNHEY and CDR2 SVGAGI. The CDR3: CASNYGATANNEQFF. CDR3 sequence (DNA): TGTGCCAGCAATTATGGGGCGACAGCGAACAATGAGCAATTCTTC.

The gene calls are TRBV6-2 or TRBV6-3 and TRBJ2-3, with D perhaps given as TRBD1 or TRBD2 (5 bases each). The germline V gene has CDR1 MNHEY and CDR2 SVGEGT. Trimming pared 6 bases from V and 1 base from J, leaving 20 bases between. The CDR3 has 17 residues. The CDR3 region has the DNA TGTGCCAGCAGCCCTAAGGGACGACTGACTGGCACAGATACGCAGTATTTT. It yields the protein CASSPKGRLTGTDTQYF.

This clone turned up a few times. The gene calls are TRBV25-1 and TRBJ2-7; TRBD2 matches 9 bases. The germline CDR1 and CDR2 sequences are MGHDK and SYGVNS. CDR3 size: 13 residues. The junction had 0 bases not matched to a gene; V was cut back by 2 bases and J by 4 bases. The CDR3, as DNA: TGTGCCAGCAGTGAACTAGCGGGATACGAGCAGTACTTC. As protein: CASSELAGYEQYF.

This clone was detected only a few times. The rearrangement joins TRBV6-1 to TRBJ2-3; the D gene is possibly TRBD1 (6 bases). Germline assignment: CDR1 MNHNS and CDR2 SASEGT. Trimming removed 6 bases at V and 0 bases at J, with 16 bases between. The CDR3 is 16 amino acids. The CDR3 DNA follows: TGTGCCAGCAGGAAATTGACAGGACCCAGCACAGATACGCAGTATTTT. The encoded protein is CASRKLTGPSTDTQYF.

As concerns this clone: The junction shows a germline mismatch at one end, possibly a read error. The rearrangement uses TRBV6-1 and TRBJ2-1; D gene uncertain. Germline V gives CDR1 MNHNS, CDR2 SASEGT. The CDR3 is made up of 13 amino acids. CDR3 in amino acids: CASSQNLYIEQFF. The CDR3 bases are TGTGCCAGCAGTCAAAACCTGTACATTGAGCAGTTCTTC.

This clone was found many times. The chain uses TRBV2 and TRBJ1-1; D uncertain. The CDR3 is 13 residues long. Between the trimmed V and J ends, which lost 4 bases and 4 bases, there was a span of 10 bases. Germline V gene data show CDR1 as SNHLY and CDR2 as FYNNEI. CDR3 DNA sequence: TGTGCCAGCAGTGTAAGTGTTTTCACTGAAGCTTTCTTT. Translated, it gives CASSVSVFTEAFF.

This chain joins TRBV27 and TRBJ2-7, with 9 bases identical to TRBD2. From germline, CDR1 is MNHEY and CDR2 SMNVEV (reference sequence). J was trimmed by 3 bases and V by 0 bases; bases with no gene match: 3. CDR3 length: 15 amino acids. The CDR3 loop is CASSLSYSGSYEQYF. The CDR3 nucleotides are TGTGCCAGCAGTTTATCGTATAGCGGGAGCTACGAGCAGTACTTC.

CDR3 amino acids: CASSYFRGEQYF. DNA for the CDR3: TGTGCCAGCAGTTACTTCCGGGGGGAGCAGTACTTC. The rearrangement joins TRBV6-2 or TRBV6-3 to TRBJ2-7; the D gene is possibly TRBD2 (6 bases). V gave up 1 base and J gave up 7 bases, with 8 bases separating them. The CDR3 has 12 residues. Germline values: CDR1 MNHEY, CDR2 SVGEGT.

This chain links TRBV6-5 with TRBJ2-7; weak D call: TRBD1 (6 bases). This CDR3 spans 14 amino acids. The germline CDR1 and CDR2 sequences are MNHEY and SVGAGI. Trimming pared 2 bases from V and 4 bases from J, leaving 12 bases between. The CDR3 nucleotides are TGTGCCAGCAGTTACGGGACAACTGATTACGAGCAGTACTTC. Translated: CASSYGTTDYEQYF.

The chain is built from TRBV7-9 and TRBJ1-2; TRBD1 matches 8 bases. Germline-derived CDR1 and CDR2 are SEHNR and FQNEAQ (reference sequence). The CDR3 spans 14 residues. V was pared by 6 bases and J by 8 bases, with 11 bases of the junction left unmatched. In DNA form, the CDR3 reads TGTGCCAGCAGTATAGCAGGGGGCGCGGAAGGCTACACCTTC. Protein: CASSIAGGAEGYTF.

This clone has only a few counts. DNA of the CDR3: TGTGCCAGCAGTTCCCTGACAGGGAGCACTGAAGCTTTCTTT. Protein sequence: CASSSLTGSTEAFF. The J gene is TRBJ1-1, the V gene TRBV28; 7 nucleotides line up with TRBD1. This CDR3 has 14 amino acids. V dropped 4 bases and J dropped 4; count of bases not matched to a gene: 6. CDR1 is MDHEN, CDR2 SYDVKM, per germline.

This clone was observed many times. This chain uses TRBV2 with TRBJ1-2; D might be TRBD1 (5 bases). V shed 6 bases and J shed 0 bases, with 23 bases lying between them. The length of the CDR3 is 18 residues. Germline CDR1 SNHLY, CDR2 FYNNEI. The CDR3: CASSYTTARTNSNYGYTF. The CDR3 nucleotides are TGTGCCAGCAGCTATACGACAGCCAGGACTAATTCTAACTATGGCTACACCTTC.

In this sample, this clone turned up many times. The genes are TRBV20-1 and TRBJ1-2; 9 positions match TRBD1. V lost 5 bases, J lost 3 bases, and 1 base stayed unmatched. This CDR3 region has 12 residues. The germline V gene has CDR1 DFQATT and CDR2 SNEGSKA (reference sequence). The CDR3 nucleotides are TGCAGTGCTTGGGACAGGGACTATGGCTACACCTTC. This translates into CSAWDRDYGYTF.

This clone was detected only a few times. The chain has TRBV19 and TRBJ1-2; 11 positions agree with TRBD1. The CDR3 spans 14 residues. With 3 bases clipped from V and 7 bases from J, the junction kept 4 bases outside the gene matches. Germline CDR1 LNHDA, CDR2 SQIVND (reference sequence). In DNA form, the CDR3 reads TGTGCCAGTAGTATGGGACAGGGGGTGAGTGGCTACACCTTC. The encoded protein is CASSMGQGVSGYTF.

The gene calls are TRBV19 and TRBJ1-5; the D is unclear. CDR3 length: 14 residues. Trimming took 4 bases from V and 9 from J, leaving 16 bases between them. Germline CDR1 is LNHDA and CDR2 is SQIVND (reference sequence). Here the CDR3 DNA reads TGTGCCAGTAGTACGGGGATGGGTGGTGGGCCCCAGCATTTT. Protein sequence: CASSTGMGGGPQHF.

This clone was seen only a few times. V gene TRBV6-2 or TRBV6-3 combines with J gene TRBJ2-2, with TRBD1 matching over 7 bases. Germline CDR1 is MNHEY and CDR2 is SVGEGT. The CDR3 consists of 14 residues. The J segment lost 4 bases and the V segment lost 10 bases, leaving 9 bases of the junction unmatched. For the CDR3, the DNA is TGTGCCACCAAGAGATCAGGGGGCACCGGGGAGCTGTTTTTT. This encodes CATKRSGGTGELFF.

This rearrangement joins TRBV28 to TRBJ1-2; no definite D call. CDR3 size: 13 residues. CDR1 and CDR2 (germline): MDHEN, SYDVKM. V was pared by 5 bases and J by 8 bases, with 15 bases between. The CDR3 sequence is CASSRVPGGGYTF. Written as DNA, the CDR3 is TGTGCCAGCAGTCGCGTTCCAGGCGGGGGCTACACCTTC.

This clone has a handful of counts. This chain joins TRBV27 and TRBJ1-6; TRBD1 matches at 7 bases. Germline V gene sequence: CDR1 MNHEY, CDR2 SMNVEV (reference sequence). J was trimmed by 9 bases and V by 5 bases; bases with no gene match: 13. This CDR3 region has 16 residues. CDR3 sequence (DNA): TGTGCCAGCAGTCCCTGGACAGGATCCCCCGCTTCACCCCTCCACTTT. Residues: CASSPWTGSPASPLHF.

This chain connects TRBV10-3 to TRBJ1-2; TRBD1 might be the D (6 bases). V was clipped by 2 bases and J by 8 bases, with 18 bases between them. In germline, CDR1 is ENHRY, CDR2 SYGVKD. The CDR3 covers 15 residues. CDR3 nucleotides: TGTGCCATCAGTGAGCCGGGTGACAGGACGGGGGGCTACACCTTC. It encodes CAISEPGDRTGGYTF.

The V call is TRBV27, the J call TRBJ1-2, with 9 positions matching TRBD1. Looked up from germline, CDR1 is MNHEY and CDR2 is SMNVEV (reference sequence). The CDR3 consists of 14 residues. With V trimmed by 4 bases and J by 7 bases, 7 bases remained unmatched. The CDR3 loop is CASSSQDRGGGYTF. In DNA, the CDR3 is TGTGCCAGCAGTTCCCAGGACAGGGGTGGTGGCTACACCTTC.

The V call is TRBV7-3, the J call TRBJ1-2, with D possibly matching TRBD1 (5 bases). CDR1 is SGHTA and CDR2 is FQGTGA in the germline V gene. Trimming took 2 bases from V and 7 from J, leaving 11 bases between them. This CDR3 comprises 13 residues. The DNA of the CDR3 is TGTGCCAGCAGCTTAGGGGGATCGGGTGGCTACACCTTC. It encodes CASSLGGSGGYTF.